A selection of T cell receptor beta chains follows, all from one sample in a study of T cells after yellow fever vaccination. Each CDR3 protein gets one entry after TCRdb re-called the 5' RACE reads with MiXCR. The sample includes hundreds of thousands of distinct CDR3 sequences, roughly an eighth seen only once; the top ten take just under 15%. The sequenced sample was PBMCs, obtained on the day of the yellow fever booster vaccination. Receptors originate from a man in his thirties or forties who received the YFV17D yellow fever vaccine. Both conserved end residues are part of each CDR3. The listing skips clone size in some rows; elsewhere it reads once, few, many or a size class.

. TRBV10-3 CATSPGGEQYF
. TRBV11-2 CASSHREVMDEQYF
. TRBV6-5 CASSYEGEAGYTF
. TRBV10-3 CAIGGQGVYEQYF
. TRBV14 CASSLGSNLFSYEQYF
. TRBV12-3/TRBV12-4 CASSRTGRNTEAFF
few TRBV6-5 CASSWRRTNEKLFF
few TRBV25-1 CASSESVGRGGRDTQYF
. TRBV27 CASSVAPGQFSGYTF
. TRBV20-1 CSARDSSSGNEQFF
. TRBV18 CASSEQNTEAFF
. TRBV20-1 CSANLQGSRVEQYF
few TRBV27 CASSLSGESAFF
few TRBV3-1 CASSPTAYNSPLHF
few TRBV5-1 CASSQGTGYDIQSTDTQYF
. TRBV20-1 CSATSGRYEQFF
. TRBV28 CASSFGQPYSNQPQHF
. TRBV7-2 CASSFHSDQPQHF
. TRBV20-1 CSASATTNEKLFF
. TRBV7-8 CASSLGLTGRDTQYF
few TRBV12-3/TRBV12-4 CASSLNSEQFF
. TRBV20-1 CSARDPMRYEQYF
few TRBV19 CASSIGGARNWGYGYTF
few TRBV13 CASSLWADLAKNIQYF
. TRBV18 CASSPPQGTGSPLHF
. TRBV11-2 CASSSLTGIVETQYF
. TRBV20-1 CSASFRTGLRSNEKLFF
. TRBV4-3 CASSQGGSYTDTQYF
. TRBV29-1 CSVEEPSTGELFF
. TRBV28 CASSPRTSGAYEQYF
few TRBV20-1 CSASRWGDSSYEQYF
few TRBV20-1 CSASLLTGVYGYTF
. TRBV6-1 CASRSLASGELFF
. TRBV30 CAWMAGASPEQYF
. TRBV5-1 CASSLIYGTMNTEAFF
few TRBV30 CAWSITGGNTEAFF
few TRBV6-4 CASGELRYSNQPQHF
many TRBV18 CASSPGTGNYEQYF
. TRBV19 CASSIGPPDRGRYNEQFF
few TRBV5-4 CASSIDRTAKNIQYF
few TRBV5-4 CASSLEPYRYEQYF
. TRBV15 CATSRGSDTQYF
. TRBV27 CASSRVASGRAREQFF
few TRBV20-1 CSPGDGTEAFF
. TRBV2 CASKREGLFGELFF
few TRBV7-3 CASSLGIGTAYQETQYF
. TRBV10-3 CAISYSGAEQFF